Listed here are 29 T cell receptor beta chains from one sample, sequenced in a study of identical twins. MiXCR was run by TCRdb on the 5' RACE reads, yielding one entry per CDR3 protein. The sample lists hundreds of thousands of distinct CDR3 sequences, about 12% occurring once. The data were also submitted as part of a second study, on yellow fever vaccine responses in identical twins.

The sequenced sample was CD8+ T cells sorted from blood. The receptors come from a woman aged 18-29 years in good health.

This chain links TRBV5-8 with TRBJ2-7; D is unresolved. V lost 2 bases and J 4 bases, leaving 7 bases between the germline ends. The CDR3 extends over 12 amino acids. The germline gives CDR1 SGHTS, CDR2 YDEGEE. The CDR3 is CASSFLSYEQYF. The CDR3 DNA sequence: TGTGCCAGCAGCTTCCTGAGTTACGAGCAGTACTTC.

This chain links TRBV15 with TRBJ2-5; 9 bases are shared with TRBD2. V shed 5 bases and J 5 bases; nucleotides not matched to a gene: 3. Germline V gene data show CDR1 as LNHNV and CDR2 as YYDKDF (reference sequence). The CDR3 has 13 residues. This CDR3 reads CATSFAGGETQYF. The CDR3 bases are TGTGCCACCAGCTTCGCGGGGGGGGAGACCCAGTACTTC.

This clonotype was seen a few times. The chain couples TRBV3-1 to TRBJ2-3; TRBD2 aligns across 13 bases. The CDR3 loop spans 16 amino acids. The J segment lost 5 bases and the V segment lost 3 bases, leaving 5 bases of the junction unmatched. The V gene's germline CDR1 is LGHDT and CDR2 YNNKEL (reference sequence). The CDR3: CASSQTSGGSVDTQYF. The CDR3 DNA reads TGTGCCAGCAGCCAGACTAGCGGGGGGTCCGTAGATACGCAGTATTTT.

Many counts were recorded for this clonotype. This chain joins TRBV29-1 and TRBJ2-1; D remains unclear. The germline V gene encodes CDR1 SQVTM and CDR2 ANQGSEA. The CDR3 has 12 amino acids. V was shortened by 3 bases and J by 8 bases, with 11 bases between the two germline ends. The CDR3 region is CSVDSTADEQFF. In DNA, the CDR3 is TGCAGCGTTGATTCCACCGCCGATGAGCAGTTCTTC.

V is TRBV20-1 and J is TRBJ2-7, with 11 bases lining up with TRBD2. This CDR3 is built from 12 residues. Germline V gives CDR1 DFQATT, CDR2 SNEGSKA (reference sequence). The CDR3 DNA sequence: TGCAGGGGGACTAGCGGAACCTACGAGCAGTACTTC. This gives the protein CRGTSGTYEQYF.

This clonotype showed up many times. The V gene is TRBV7-3, the J gene TRBJ2-1, with D tentatively TRBD1 (6 bases). Trimming took off 4 bases at V and 4 bases at J, with 14 bases between the two ends. The CDR3 consists of 15 residues. Germline V CDR1 and CDR2: SGHTA, FQGTGA. The CDR3 nucleotides are TGTGCCAGCAGCTCCAGGGGCCGAACATACAATGAGCAGTTCTTC. Translation gives CASSSRGRTYNEQFF.

The genes are TRBV10-2 and TRBJ2-1; TRBD2 might be the D (6 bases). V dropped 6 bases and J dropped 0 bases, with 9 bases sitting between them. The CDR3 runs 14 residues. Germline V gives CDR1 WSHSY, CDR2 SAAADI. CDR3: CASRSSDSYNEQFF. CDR3 bases: TGCGCCAGCAGGTCTAGCGACTCCTACAATGAGCAGTTCTTC.

This clonotype was picked up a small number of times. The chain combines TRBV11-1 with TRBJ2-3; TRBD1 aligns across 9 bases. Trimming cost V 4 bases and J 2 bases; bases outside gene matches: 16. This CDR3 has 19 residues. Germline-derived CDR1 and CDR2 are SGHAT and FQDESV (reference sequence). The CDR3 is CASSSGTGNAGPLTDTQYF. CDR3 sequence (DNA): TGTGCCAGCAGCTCGGGGACAGGGAATGCGGGACCCCTCACAGATACGCAGTATTTT.

As for this clonotype: A much bigger clone sits one base away, suggesting this may be a read error. The CDR3 sequence: CSVEGDRDGNGQFF. The CDR3 coding sequence is TGCAGCGTGGAAGGGGACAGGGATGGTAATGGGCAGTTCTTC. The genes are TRBV29-1 and TRBJ2-1; TRBD1 agrees at 9 bases. Germline CDR1 reads SQVTM; CDR2 reads ANQGSEA. The CDR3 covers 14 residues.

The chain has TRBV3-1 and TRBJ1-2; TRBD1 aligns across 7 bases. The CDR3 extends over 13 amino acids. Germline CDR1 is LGHDT and CDR2 is YNNKEL (reference sequence). V was clipped by 2 bases and J by 7 bases; unmatched bases: 4. The CDR3: CASSQTGVGGYTF. In DNA form, the CDR3 reads TGTGCCAGCAGCCAAACAGGGGTGGGTGGCTACACCTTC.

This clonotype has just a few counts. CDR3 bases: TGTGCCAGCAGTTTGGGGCAGGGCCCGAACACCGGGGAGCTGTTTTTT. Translated: CASSLGQGPNTGELFF. The chain carries TRBV28 and TRBJ2-2; D is possibly TRBD1 (5 bases). V was pared by 3 bases and J by 0 bases, with 11 bases between. The CDR3 consists of 16 residues. Germline V gene sequence: CDR1 MDHEN, CDR2 SYDVKM.

A few counts support this clonotype. The CDR3 nucleotides are TGTGCCAGCAGCTTAGGGTACAGGGGGAGCGAGCAGTACTTC. Protein: CASSLGYRGSEQYF. V is TRBV7-9 and J is TRBJ2-7; 8 nucleotides line up with TRBD1. This CDR3 has 14 residues. Trimming at V came to 1 base and at J to 6 bases, leaving 5 bases not matched to a gene. Germline V gene sequence: CDR1 SEHNR, CDR2 FQNEAQ (reference sequence).

The chain couples TRBV20-1 to TRBJ2-1, with D perhaps matching TRBD2 (6 bases). The germline gives CDR1 DFQATT, CDR2 SNEGSKA (reference sequence). CDR3 length equals 14 residues. The V gene lost 4 bases and the J gene lost 10 bases, with 20 bases spanning the gap. CDR3 DNA sequence: TGCAGTGCTACCCACGGGACTGACCCTCAGGAGCAGTTCTTC. Its translation: CSATHGTDPQEQFF.

This clonotype was observed at least ten times. The genes are TRBV29-1 and TRBJ2-3, with 12 bases fitting TRBD1. The CDR3 loop spans 14 amino acids. The junction had 3 bases not matched to a gene; V was cut back by 4 bases and J by 4 bases. Germline-derived CDR1 and CDR2 are SQVTM and ANQGSEA. The CDR3 region has the DNA TGCAGCGTTGCCGGGACAGGGGGCGCAGATACGCAGTATTTT. This encodes CSVAGTGGADTQYF.

This clonotype was detected ten times or more. The V and J genes are TRBV7-9 and TRBJ2-3; D may match TRBD1 or TRBD2 (5 bases each). CDR3 length: 15 amino acids. Trimming removed 8 bases at V and 4 bases at J, with 19 bases between. In germline, CDR1 is SEHNR, CDR2 FQNEAQ (reference sequence). The chain's CDR3 is CASRKDTGLADTQYF. CDR3 DNA sequence: TGTGCCAGCCGAAAAGACACGGGGCTTGCAGATACGCAGTATTTT.

This clonotype was seen a few times. This rearrangement joins TRBV4-1 to TRBJ1-1, with 12 bases that match TRBD1. The J segment lost 4 bases and the V segment lost 1 base, leaving 7 bases of the junction unmatched. CDR3 length equals 17 residues. The germline CDR1 and CDR2 sequences are MGHRA and YSYEKL. CDR3: CASSQVWDRGLVTEAFF. The DNA for the CDR3 is TGCGCCAGCAGCCAAGTGTGGGACAGGGGGCTTGTCACTGAAGCTTTCTTT.

This clonotype turned up a few times. The J gene is TRBJ1-2, the V gene TRBV3-1, with D hard to call. The V and J ends lost 4 bases and 4 bases respectively, with 16 bases between them. Germline CDR1 is LGHDT and CDR2 is YNNKEL (reference sequence). The CDR3 is made up of 15 amino acids. Here the CDR3 reads CASSLKISRSYGYTF. CDR3 bases: TGTGCCAGCAGCCTCAAGATCTCCCGTTCCTATGGCTACACCTTC.

This chain links TRBV5-1 with TRBJ2-7; 8 nucleotides line up with TRBD1. The CDR3 sequence is 13 residues long. V trimming: 4 bases; J trimming: 6 bases; junction bases outside the gene matches: 6. Germline V gene lookup returns CDR1 SGHRS and CDR2 YFSETQ. Here the CDR3 DNA reads TGCGCCAGCAGCGTGACAGGGGCTTCCGAGCAGTACGTC. It is translated as CASSVTGASEQYV.

V gene TRBV5-1 combines with J gene TRBJ2-1, with D unclear. The length of the CDR3 is 17 residues. Germline-derived CDR1 and CDR2 are SGHRS and YFSETQ. V shed 0 bases and J shed 0 bases, with 13 bases lying between them. This chain's CDR3 is CASSLAFRRSSYNEQFF. The CDR3 region has the DNA TGCGCCAGCAGCTTGGCCTTTCGCCGAAGCTCCTACAATGAGCAGTTCTTC.

This clonotype was observed a handful of times. The rearrangement joins TRBV11-1 to TRBJ2-1; 10 positions agree with TRBD1. With 5 bases clipped from V and 0 bases from J, the junction kept 13 bases outside the gene matches. Germline V CDR1 and CDR2: SGHAT, FQDESV (reference sequence). This CDR3 contains 19 residues. The CDR3 loop reads CASSLGQGEGSLSYNEQFF. The CDR3 DNA reads TGTGCCAGCAGCCTCGGACAGGGGGAAGGGTCCCTCTCCTACAATGAGCAGTTCTTC.

The chain employs TRBV11-2 and TRBJ2-1; 14 positions match TRBD2. This CDR3 contains 18 residues. Trimming at V came to 6 bases and at J to 2 bases, leaving 9 bases not matched to a gene. In germline, CDR1 is SGHAT, CDR2 FQNNGV. The CDR3 reads CASRSTSGRVGPYNEQFF. For the CDR3, the DNA is TGTGCCAGCAGGTCGACTAGCGGGAGGGTCGGGCCCTACAATGAGCAGTTCTTC.

The chain carries TRBV3-1 and TRBJ2-1, with D maybe TRBD1 (6 bases). V was clipped by 0 bases and J by 8 bases, with 11 bases between them. Germline values: CDR1 LGHDT, CDR2 YNNKEL (reference sequence). The CDR3 spans 14 residues. CDR3 DNA sequence: TGTGCCAGCAGCCAAGACGGGGCAGGGGATGAGCAGTTCTTC. Amino acid sequence: CASSQDGAGDEQFF.

This clonotype was seen only a few times. The rearrangement links TRBV9 to TRBJ1-2, with TRBD1 matching 7 bases. The junction had 6 bases not matched to a gene; V was cut back by 3 bases and J by 4 bases. This CDR3 comprises 14 residues. The germline V gene encodes CDR1 SGDLS and CDR2 YYNGEE. CDR3 in DNA: TGTGCCAGCAGCGCAACGGACAGGATCTATGGCTACACCTTC. As protein: CASSATDRIYGYTF. The full variable domain, its missing parts supplied by reference TRBV9 and TRBJ1-2, is DSGVTQTPKHLITATGQRVTLRCSPRSGDLSVYWYQQSLDQGLQFLIQYYNGEERAKGNILERFSAQQFPDLHSELNLSSLELGDSALYFCASSATDRIYGYTFGSGTRLTVV.

This clonotype was detected a few times. The J gene is TRBJ2-3, the V gene TRBV10-1; no reliable D call. Per the germline V gene, CDR1 is WNHNN and CDR2 is SYGVQD (reference sequence). With 10 bases removed from V and 2 bases from J, the gap between germline ends came to 19 bases. CDR3 length: 15 amino acids. In nucleotides, the CDR3 is TGCGCCAAAAGAGGTCTCACCTTCCCCACAGATACGCAGTATTTT. It codes for CAKRGLTFPTDTQYF.

V and J are TRBV9 and TRBJ2-1; D is unclear. V lost 0 bases to trimming and J lost 3 bases, with 10 bases between them. The germline gives CDR1 SGDLS, CDR2 YYNGEE. This CDR3 region has 15 residues. The CDR3: CASSVAGLDYNEQFF. CDR3 DNA sequence: TGTGCCAGCAGCGTAGCCGGGCTAGACTACAATGAGCAGTTCTTC.

This clonotype appeared many times. This sequence joins TRBV4-1 and TRBJ2-1, with 9 bases that match TRBD2. This CDR3 comprises 14 residues. V trimming: 0 bases; J trimming: 9 bases; junction bases outside the gene matches: 3. Per germline, CDR1 MGHRA and CDR2 YSYEKL. DNA of the CDR3: TGCGCCAGCAGCCAAGAAGGGACTAGCTTTGAGCAGTTCTTC. Amino acids: CASSQEGTSFEQFF.

This clonotype has more than one count but fewer than ten. The J gene is TRBJ2-1, the V gene TRBV7-9, with 12 bases matching TRBD2. V was pared by 7 bases and J by 7 bases, with 5 bases of the junction left unmatched. This CDR3 is built from 14 residues. Per the germline V gene, CDR1 is SEHNR and CDR2 is FQNEAQ (reference sequence). The CDR3 bases are TGTGCCAGCAACCCCCTAGCGGGAGGGAATGAGCAGTTCTTC. It yields the protein CASNPLAGGNEQFF.

This CDR3 is CASSQEHQGYQPQHF. For the CDR3, the DNA is TGCGCCAGCAGCCAAGAGCATCAGGGTTATCAGCCCCAGCATTTT. J is TRBJ1-5 and V is TRBV4-1; maybe TRBD1 (5 bases). Trimming removed 0 bases at V and 5 bases at J, with 11 bases between. From germline, CDR1 is MGHRA and CDR2 YSYEKL. The CDR3 spans 15 residues.

The chain recombines TRBV12-3 or TRBV12-4 with TRBJ2-1; D ambiguous. The CDR3 is 14 residues long. V lost 0 bases and J lost 10, with 13 bases in between. The CDR3 region has the DNA TGTGCCAGCAGTTTAGCTCTCGAGGTTTTGGAGCAGTTCTTC. Its translation: CASSLALEVLEQFF.